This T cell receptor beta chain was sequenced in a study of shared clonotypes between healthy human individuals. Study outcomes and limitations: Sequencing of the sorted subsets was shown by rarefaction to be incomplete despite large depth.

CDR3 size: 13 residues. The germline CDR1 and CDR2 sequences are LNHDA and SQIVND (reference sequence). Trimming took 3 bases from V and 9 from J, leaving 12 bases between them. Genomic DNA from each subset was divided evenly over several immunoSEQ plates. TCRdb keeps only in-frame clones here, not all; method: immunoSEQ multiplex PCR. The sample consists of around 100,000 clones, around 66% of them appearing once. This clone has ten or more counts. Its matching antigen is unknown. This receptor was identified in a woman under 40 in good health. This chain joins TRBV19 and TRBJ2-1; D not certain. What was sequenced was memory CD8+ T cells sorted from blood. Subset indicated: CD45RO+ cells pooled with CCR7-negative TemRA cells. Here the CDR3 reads CASSMGLRSEQFF. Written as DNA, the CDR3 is TGTGCCAGTAGTATGGGGTTAAGAAGTGAGCAGTTCTTC.